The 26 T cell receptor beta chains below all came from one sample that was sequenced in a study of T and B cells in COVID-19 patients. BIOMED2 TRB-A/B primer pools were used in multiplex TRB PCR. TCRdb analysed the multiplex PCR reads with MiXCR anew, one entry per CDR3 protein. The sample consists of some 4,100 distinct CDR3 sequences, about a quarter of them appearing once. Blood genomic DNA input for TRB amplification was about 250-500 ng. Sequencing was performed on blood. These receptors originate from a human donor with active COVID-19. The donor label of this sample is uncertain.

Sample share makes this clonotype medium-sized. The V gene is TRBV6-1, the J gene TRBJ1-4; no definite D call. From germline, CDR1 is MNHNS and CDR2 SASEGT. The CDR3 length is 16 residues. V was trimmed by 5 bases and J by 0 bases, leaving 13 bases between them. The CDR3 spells CASSITDAATNEKLFF. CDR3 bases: TGTGCCAGCAGTATCACGGATGCTGCAACTAATGAAAAACTGTTTTTT.

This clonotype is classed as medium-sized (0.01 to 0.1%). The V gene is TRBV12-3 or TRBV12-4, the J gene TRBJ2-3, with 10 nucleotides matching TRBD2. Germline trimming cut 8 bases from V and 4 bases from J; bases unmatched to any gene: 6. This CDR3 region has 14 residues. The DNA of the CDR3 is TGTGCCAGCCAACTAGCGGGGAGATCAGATACGCAGTATTTT. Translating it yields CASQLAGRSDTQYF.

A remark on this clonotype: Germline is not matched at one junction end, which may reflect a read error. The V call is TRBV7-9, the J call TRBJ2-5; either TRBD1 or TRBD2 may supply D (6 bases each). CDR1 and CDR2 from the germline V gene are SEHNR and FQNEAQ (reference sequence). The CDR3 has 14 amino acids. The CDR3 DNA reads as TGTGCCAGCGGGGGGACATGGAGGCAAGAGACCCGGTACTTC. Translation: CASGGTWRQETRYF.

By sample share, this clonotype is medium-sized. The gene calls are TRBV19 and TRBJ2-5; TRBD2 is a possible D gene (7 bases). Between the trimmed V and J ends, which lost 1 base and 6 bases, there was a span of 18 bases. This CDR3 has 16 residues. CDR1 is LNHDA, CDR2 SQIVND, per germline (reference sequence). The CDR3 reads CASSIAHTEGGKTQYF. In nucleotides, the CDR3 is TGTGCCAGTAGTATAGCGCATACGGAGGGGGGGAAGACCCAGTACTTC.

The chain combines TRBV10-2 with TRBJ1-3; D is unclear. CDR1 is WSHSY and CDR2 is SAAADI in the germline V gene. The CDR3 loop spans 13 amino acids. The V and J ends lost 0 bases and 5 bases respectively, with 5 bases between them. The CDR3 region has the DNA TGCGCCAGCAGTGAGTCGTCCAGAAACACCATATATTTT. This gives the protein CASSESSRNTIYF.

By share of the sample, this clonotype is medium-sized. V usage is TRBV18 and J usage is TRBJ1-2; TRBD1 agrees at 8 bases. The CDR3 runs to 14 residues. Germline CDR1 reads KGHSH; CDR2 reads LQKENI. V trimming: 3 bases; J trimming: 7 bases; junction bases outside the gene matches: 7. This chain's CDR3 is CASSPAGQGPGYTF. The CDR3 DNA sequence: TGTGCCAGCTCACCTGCCGGACAGGGACCTGGCTACACCTTC.

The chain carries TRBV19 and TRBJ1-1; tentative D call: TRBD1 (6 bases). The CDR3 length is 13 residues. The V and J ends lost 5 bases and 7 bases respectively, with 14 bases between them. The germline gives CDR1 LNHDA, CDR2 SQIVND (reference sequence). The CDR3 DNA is TGTGCCAGTAGTCCCAAAAGGGGGGGTGAAGCTTTCTTT. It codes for CASSPKRGGEAFF.

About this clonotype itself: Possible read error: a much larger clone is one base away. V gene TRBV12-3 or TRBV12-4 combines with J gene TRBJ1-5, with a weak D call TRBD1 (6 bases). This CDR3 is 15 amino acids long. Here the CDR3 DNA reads TGTGCCACCAGTGATCCCAGGACAGCGAATCAGCCCCAGCATTTT. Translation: CATSDPRTANQPQHF.

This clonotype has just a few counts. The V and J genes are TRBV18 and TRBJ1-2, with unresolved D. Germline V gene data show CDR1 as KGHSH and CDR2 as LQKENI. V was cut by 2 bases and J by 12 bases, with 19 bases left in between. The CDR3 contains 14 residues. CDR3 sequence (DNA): TGTGCCAGCTCACCAGGTGGACGGCACCTATTCCACACCTTC. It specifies CASSPGGRHLFHTF.

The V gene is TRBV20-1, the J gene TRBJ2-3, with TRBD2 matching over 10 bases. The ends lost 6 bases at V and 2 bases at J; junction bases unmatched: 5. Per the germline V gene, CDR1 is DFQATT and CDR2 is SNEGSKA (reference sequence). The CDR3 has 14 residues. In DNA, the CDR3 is TGCAGTGCCGCACTAGCGGGGTCCACAGATACGCAGTATTTT. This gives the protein CSAALAGSTDTQYF.

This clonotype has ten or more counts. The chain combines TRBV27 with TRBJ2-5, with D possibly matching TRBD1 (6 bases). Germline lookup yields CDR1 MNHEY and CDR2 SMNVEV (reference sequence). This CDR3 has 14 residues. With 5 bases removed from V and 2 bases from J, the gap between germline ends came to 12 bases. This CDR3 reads CASSKQGIQETQYF. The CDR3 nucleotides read TGTGCCAGCAGTAAGCAGGGGATTCAAGAGACCCAGTACTTC.

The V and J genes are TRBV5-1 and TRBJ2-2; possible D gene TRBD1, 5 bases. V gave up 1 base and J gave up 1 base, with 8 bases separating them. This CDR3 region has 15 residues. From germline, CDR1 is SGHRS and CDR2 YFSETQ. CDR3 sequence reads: CASSLLTVNTGELFF. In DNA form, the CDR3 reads TGCGCCAGCAGCTTGTTGACAGTGAACACCGGGGAGCTGTTTTTT.

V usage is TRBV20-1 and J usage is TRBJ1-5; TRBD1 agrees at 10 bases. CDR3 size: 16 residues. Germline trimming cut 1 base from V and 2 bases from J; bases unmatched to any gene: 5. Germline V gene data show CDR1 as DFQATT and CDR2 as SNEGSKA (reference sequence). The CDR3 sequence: CSARAQGTGGNQPQHF. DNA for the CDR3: TGCAGTGCTAGAGCCCAAGGGACAGGGGGCAATCAGCCCCAGCATTTT.

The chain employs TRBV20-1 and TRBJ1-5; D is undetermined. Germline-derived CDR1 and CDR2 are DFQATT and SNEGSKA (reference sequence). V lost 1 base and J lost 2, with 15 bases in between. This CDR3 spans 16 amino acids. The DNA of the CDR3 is TGCAGTGCTAGAGCGTCCCGTGTGCCGGGCAATCAGCCCCAGCATTTT. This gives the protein CSARASRVPGNQPQHF.

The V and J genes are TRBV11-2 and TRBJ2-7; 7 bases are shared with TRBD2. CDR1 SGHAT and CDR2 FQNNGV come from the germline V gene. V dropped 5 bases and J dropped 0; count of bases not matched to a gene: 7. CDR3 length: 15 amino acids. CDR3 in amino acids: CASSLTSASSYEQYF. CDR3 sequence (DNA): TGTGCCAGCAGCCTTACTAGCGCCAGCTCCTACGAGCAGTACTTC. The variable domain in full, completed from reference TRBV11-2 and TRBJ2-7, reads EAGVAQSPRYKIIEKRQSVAFWCNPISGHATLYWYQQILGQGPKLLIQFQNNGVVDDSQLPKDRFSAERLKGVDSTLKIQPAKLEDSAVYLCASSLTSASSYEQYFGPGTRLTVT.

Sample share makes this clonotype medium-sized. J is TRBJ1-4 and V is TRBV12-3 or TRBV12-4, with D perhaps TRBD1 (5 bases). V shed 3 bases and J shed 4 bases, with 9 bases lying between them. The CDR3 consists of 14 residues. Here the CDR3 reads CASSLTDINEKLFF. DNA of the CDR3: TGTGCCAGCAGTTTGACAGATATTAATGAAAAACTGTTTTTT.

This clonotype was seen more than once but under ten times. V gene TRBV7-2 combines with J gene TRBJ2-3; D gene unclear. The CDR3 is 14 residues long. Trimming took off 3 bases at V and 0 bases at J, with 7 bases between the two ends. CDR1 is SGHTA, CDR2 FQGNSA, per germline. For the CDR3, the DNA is TGTGCCAGCAGCTTGACACGTAGCACAGATACGCAGTATTTT. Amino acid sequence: CASSLTRSTDTQYF.

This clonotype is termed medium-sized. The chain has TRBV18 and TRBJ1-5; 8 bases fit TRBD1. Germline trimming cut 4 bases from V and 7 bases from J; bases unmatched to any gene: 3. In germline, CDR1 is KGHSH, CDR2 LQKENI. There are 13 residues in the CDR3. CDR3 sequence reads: CASSLGQGQPQHF. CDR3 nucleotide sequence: TGTGCCAGCTCACTAGGACAGGGCCAGCCCCAGCATTTT.

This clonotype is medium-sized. The CDR3 protein is CASSTGVINQPQHF. The CDR3 DNA reads as TGTGCCAGTAGCACTGGGGTTATCAATCAGCCCCAGCATTTT. The chain recombines TRBV19 with TRBJ1-5; D remains unclear. Trimming removed 6 bases from V and 3 bases from J, with 12 bases in between. Germline V gives CDR1 LNHDA, CDR2 SQIVND (reference sequence). There are 14 residues in the CDR3.

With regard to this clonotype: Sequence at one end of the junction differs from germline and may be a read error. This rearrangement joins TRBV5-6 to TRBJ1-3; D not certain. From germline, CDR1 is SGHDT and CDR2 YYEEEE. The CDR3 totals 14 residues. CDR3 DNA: TGCGCCAGCAGCTTGGAGGCAGGTGGAAACACCATATATTTT. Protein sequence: CASSLEAGGNTIYF.

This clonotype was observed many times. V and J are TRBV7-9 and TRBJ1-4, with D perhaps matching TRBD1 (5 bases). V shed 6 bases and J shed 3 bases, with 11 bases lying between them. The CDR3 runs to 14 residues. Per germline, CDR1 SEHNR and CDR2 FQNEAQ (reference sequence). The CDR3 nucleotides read TGTGCCAGCAGGTCTTGGGGCCCTAATGAAAAACTGTTTTTT. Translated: CASRSWGPNEKLFF.

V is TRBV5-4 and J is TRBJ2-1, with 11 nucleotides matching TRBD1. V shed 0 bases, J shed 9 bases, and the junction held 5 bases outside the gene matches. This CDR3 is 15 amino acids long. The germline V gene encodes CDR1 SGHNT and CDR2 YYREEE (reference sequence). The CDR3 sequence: CASSLGRTGGGEQFF. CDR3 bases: TGTGCCAGCAGCTTGGGGCGGACAGGGGGCGGTGAGCAGTTCTTC.

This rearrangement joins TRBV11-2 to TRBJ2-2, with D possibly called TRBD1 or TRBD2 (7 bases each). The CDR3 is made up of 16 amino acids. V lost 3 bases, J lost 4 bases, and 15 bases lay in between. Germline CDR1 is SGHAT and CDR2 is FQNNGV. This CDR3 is CASSFQGGKSTGELFF. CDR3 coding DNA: TGTGCCAGCAGCTTTCAGGGGGGGAAGAGCACCGGGGAGCTGTTTTTT. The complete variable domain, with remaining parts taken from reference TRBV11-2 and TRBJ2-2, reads EAGVAQSPRYKIIEKRQSVAFWCNPISGHATLYWYQQILGQGPKLLIQFQNNGVVDDSQLPKDRFSAERLKGVDSTLKIQPAKLEDSAVYLCASSFQGGKSTGELFFGEGSRLTVL.

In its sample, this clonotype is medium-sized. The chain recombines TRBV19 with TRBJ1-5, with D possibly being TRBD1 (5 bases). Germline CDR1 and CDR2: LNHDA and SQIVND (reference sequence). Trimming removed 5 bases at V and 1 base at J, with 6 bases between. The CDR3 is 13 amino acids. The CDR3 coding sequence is TGTGCCAGTAGTCGGGACAGCAATCAGCCCCAGCATTTT. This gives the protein CASSRDSNQPQHF.

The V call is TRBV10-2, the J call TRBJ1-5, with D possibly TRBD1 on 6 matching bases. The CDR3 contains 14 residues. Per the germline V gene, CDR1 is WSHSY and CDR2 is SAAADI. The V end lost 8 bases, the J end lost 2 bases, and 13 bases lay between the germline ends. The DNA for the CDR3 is TGCGCCAGCTCACAGGGTTTAGGCAATCAGCCCCAGCATTTT. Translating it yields CASSQGLGNQPQHF.

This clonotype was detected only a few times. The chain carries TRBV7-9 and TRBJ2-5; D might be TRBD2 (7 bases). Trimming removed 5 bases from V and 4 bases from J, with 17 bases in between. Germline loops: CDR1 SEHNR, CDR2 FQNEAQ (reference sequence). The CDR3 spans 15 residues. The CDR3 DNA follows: TGTGCCAGCAGCCCCGGGGGGCGGGGAGGAGAGACCCAGTACTTC. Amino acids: CASSPGGRGGETQYF.